This TCR beta chain was sequenced in a study of blood T cell repertoires in COVID-19. For the study at large: Sites across the United States, Italy and Spain contributed samples from acute and convalescent COVID-19.

Authors' analysis steps: Estimates of nucleated cell counts were drawn from the amplification of reference gene primers. Here immunoSEQ multiplex PCR was the method, and the copy in TCRdb shows in-frame clones only, minus some. V, J and clone size were drawn from that table, and D and trimming were deduced from the DNA. The repertoire holds more than 100,000 clones, with 84% as singletons. V lost 3 bases and J lost 5; bases outside the gene matches: 10. Germline V gene data show CDR1 as KGHSH and CDR2 as LQKENI. This CDR3 is built from 17 residues. The gene calls are TRBV18 and TRBJ2-1; 10 bases are a match to TRBD1. The sample consisted of PBMCs or T cells enriched from blood (not recorded which). The receptor was derived from a woman under 40 who had recovered from COVID-19. CDR3 nucleotide sequence: TGTGCCAGCTCACCCCGAACCACCGGGACAGGGGACAATGAGCAGTTCTTC. This codes for CASSPRTTGTGDNEQFF.